These 9 T cell receptor beta chains share one sample of origin, sequenced in a study of identifying expanded T cells in peripheral blood. Here immunoSEQ multiplex PCR was the method, and the copy in TCRdb shows in-frame clones only, minus some. Among about 76,000 clones listed, about 83% were seen once. Sequencing was carried out using blood. Receptors were obtained from a person aged 18 to 75 in good health.

This chain connects TRBV5-5 to TRBJ2-3; D not certain. This CDR3 is 13 amino acids long. Trimming pared 0 bases from V and 3 bases from J, leaving 5 bases between. Germline V gives CDR1 SGHKS, CDR2 YYEKEE (reference sequence). CDR3 nucleotide sequence: TGTGCCAGCAGCTTGGTGTTGACAGATACGCAGTATTTT. This gives the protein CASSLVLTDTQYF.

This chain links TRBV19 with TRBJ1-3, with D possibly being TRBD1 (6 bases). V dropped 2 bases and J dropped 0 bases, with 20 bases sitting between them. CDR1 LNHDA and CDR2 SQIVND come from the germline V gene (reference sequence). The CDR3 runs 19 residues. The CDR3 loop is CASSIWGAGDLSSGNTIYF. The CDR3 DNA reads as TGTGCCAGTAGTATATGGGGAGCAGGGGACCTGAGCTCTGGAAACACCATATATTTT.

The genes are TRBV7-2 and TRBJ1-1, with unresolved D. CDR3 length: 13 amino acids. CDR1 and CDR2 from the germline V gene are SGHTA and FQGNSA. Trimming cost V 3 bases and J 1 base, with 6 bases left between them. The CDR3 nucleotides read TGTGCCAGCAGCTTGGACCCGAACACTGAAGCTTTCTTT. Translation: CASSLDPNTEAFF.

This chain uses TRBV5-6 with TRBJ2-7; D tentatively fits TRBD1 or TRBD2 (6 bases each). Per the germline V gene, CDR1 is SGHDT and CDR2 is YYEEEE. This CDR3 is 14 amino acids long. V was pared by 0 bases and J by 4 bases, with 11 bases between. The CDR3 sequence: CASSLEGGPYEQYF. CDR3 nucleotide sequence: TGTGCCAGCAGCTTGGAGGGGGGTCCGTACGAGCAGTACTTC. Filled out from reference TRBV5-6 and TRBJ2-7, the complete variable domain reads DAGVTQSPTHLIKTRGQQVTLRCSPKSGHDTVSWYQQALGQGPQFIFQYYEEEERQRGNFPDRFSGHQFPNYSSELNVNALLLGDSALYLCASSLEGGPYEQYFGPGTRLTVT.

The V and J genes are TRBV6-5 and TRBJ1-4; D might be TRBD1 (5 bases). The CDR3 extends over 15 amino acids. Looked up from germline, CDR1 is MNHEY and CDR2 is SVGAGI. Deletions cut 0 bases from V and 6 bases from J, with 11 bases between. The CDR3 loop reads CASSYSNQGYEKLFF. DNA of the CDR3: TGTGCCAGCAGTTACTCGAATCAGGGTTATGAAAAACTGTTTTTT.

The chain has TRBV28 and TRBJ2-5; 7 bases align to TRBD1. Germline V CDR1 and CDR2: MDHEN, SYDVKM. V was clipped by 7 bases and J by 2 bases; unmatched bases: 7. The length of the CDR3 is 14 residues. The CDR3 spells CASTLTGTQETQYF. The CDR3 DNA is TGTGCCAGCACCTTGACAGGGACGCAAGAGACCCAGTACTTC.

The chain is built from TRBV19 and TRBJ1-5, with 7 positions matching TRBD1. Germline values: CDR1 LNHDA, CDR2 SQIVND (reference sequence). After removal of 2 bases from V and 6 bases from J, the junction contained 10 bases not matched to a gene. The CDR3 extends over 16 amino acids. CDR3 DNA sequence: TGTGCCAGTAGTATAAGTGGAGGGGGCTCGGTTCAGCCCCAGCATTTT. Encoded protein: CASSISGGGSVQPQHF.

The chain couples TRBV29-1 to TRBJ2-1, with TRBD2 identical over 9 bases. Per the germline V gene, CDR1 is SQVTM and CDR2 is ANQGSEA. The V gene end was trimmed by 2 bases and the J gene end by 8 bases; junction bases not matched to a gene: 4. The CDR3 is 13 residues long. The CDR3 is CSVELAGWDEQFF. The CDR3 DNA follows: TGCAGCGTTGAACTAGCGGGATGGGATGAGCAGTTCTTC.

The gene calls are TRBV7-3 and TRBJ2-5; 9 bases fit TRBD1. V was pared by 2 bases and J by 2 bases, with 3 bases of the junction left unmatched. CDR1 SGHTA and CDR2 FQGTGA come from the germline V gene. The CDR3 totals 15 residues. CDR3 in DNA: TGTGCCAGCAGCTTAGGGGGGACAGGGCAAGAGACCCAGTACTTC. It yields the protein CASSLGGTGQETQYF.